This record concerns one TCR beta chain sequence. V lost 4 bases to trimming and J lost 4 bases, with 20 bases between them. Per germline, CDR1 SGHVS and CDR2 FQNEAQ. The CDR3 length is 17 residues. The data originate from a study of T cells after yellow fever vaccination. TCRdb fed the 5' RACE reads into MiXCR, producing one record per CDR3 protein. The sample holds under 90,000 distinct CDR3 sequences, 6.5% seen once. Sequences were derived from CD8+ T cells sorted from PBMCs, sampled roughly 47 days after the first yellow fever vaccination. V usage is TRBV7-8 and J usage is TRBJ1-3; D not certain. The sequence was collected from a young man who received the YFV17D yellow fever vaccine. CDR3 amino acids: CASSSMRLEVDGNTIYF. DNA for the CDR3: TGTGCCAGCAGCTCAATGCGGCTGGAGGTCGACGGAAACACCATATATTTT.